The 4 T cell receptor beta chains in this list originate from one sample, sequenced in a study of blood T cell repertoires in COVID-19. Profiled with immunoSEQ multiplex PCR; TCRdb holds only in-frame clones, not every one. Of approximately 94,000 clones in the sample, roughly 87% were seen once. The sample was peripheral blood. The receptors derive from a man in his thirties or forties in a cohort sampled during active COVID-19.

The chain has TRBV4-3 and TRBJ1-2; tentatively, D is TRBD1 (5 bases). Looked up from germline, CDR1 is LGHNA and CDR2 is YSLEER. The CDR3 is 15 amino acids. V was pared by 1 base and J by 5 bases, with 14 bases between. The CDR3 DNA is TGCGCCAGCAGCCAAGGGGGTACAGGCCGGTATGGCTACACCTTC. Translation gives CASSQGGTGRYGYTF.

The rearrangement uses TRBV18 and TRBJ1-4; 7 bases are a match to TRBD1. V lost 7 bases and J lost 4; bases outside the gene matches: 3. This CDR3 has 13 amino acids. The germline V gene encodes CDR1 KGHSH and CDR2 LQKENI. CDR3 DNA sequence: TGTGCCAGCTGGGACAGCCTTAATGAAAAACTGTTTTTT. Protein sequence: CASWDSLNEKLFF.

This chain connects TRBV4-3 to TRBJ1-4; 9 bases line up with TRBD1. V gave up 5 bases and J gave up 2 bases; unmatched junction bases: 6. Germline V gene sequence: CDR1 LGHNA, CDR2 YSLEER. The CDR3 totals 16 residues. The CDR3 DNA is TGCGCCAGCAGCGCGGACAGGGGAAAGACTAATGAAAAACTGTTTTTT. Protein sequence: CASSADRGKTNEKLFF.

The rearrangement joins TRBV27 to TRBJ2-2, with 7 positions matching TRBD1. Trimming at V came to 7 bases and at J to 4 bases, leaving 3 bases not matched to a gene. Germline CDR1 MNHEY, CDR2 SMNVEV (reference sequence). The CDR3 is 13 amino acids. The CDR3 loop reads CASNNRGTGELFF. Written as DNA, the CDR3 is TGTGCCAGCAACAACAGGGGCACCGGGGAGCTGTTTTTT.